Only one count was recorded for the clone carrying this T cell receptor (beta chain). Trimming took 5 bases from V and 2 from J; bases not matched to a gene: 5. The CDR3 has 14 amino acids. The V gene's germline CDR1 is SGHTA and CDR2 FQGNSA. Here immunoSEQ multiplex PCR was the method, and the copy in TCRdb shows in-frame clones only, minus some. This sample has millions of clones; around 94% occur once, and the top ten carry around 0.14%. The sample is drawn from a study of shared clonotypes between healthy human individuals. The chain uses TRBV7-2 and TRBJ2-7, with 8 bases that match TRBD1. The receptor's source is a young man in good health. The sample taken for sequencing was naive CD4+ T cells sorted from blood. Specified subset: CD45RA+ positively selected. CDR3 protein: CASSADRVAYEQYF. DNA for the CDR3: TGTGCCAGCAGCGCGGACAGGGTCGCCTACGAGCAGTACTTC.